Below are 23 T cell receptor beta chains sequenced from a single sample in a study of human T cells and chemical hapten exposure. As for time point: patch test 1, 2 weeks after DPC sensitization. Regarding treatment: therapeutic diphenylcyclopropenone sensitization with weekly scalp DPC. TCRdb called the RACE reads again in MiXCR, with one record for every CDR3 protein. The sample includes some 70,000 distinct CDR3 sequences, approximately 29% of them seen just once. The source material was whole blood, sampled in connection with sensitization to the hapten diphenylcyclopropenone (DPC). These receptors were collected from a man aged 35 to 55 with alopecia areata. Some clones in this sample may be carry-over from other donors' samples.

The chain carries TRBV25-1 and TRBJ1-2; 7 bases match TRBD1. V dropped 3 bases and J dropped 4; count of bases not matched to a gene: 5. The germline V gene encodes CDR1 MGHDK and CDR2 SYGVNS. This CDR3 has 14 residues. CDR3 in amino acids: CASSDGDSFYGYTF. DNA of the CDR3: TGTGCCAGCAGTGACGGGGACAGCTTCTATGGCTACACCTTC.

This clonotype was seen repeatedly, ten times or more. This may come from a read error, since a much larger clone is one base off. This chain connects TRBV12-3 or TRBV12-4 to TRBJ2-1; D is uncertain. V was clipped by 6 bases and J by 5 bases, with 11 bases between them. This CDR3 has 13 residues. CDR3 DNA sequence: TGTGCCAGCAGCCTTTTTCGTAACAATGAGCAGTTCTTC. Amino acid sequence: CASSLFRNNEQFF.

This clonotype was counted a few times. The V and J genes are TRBV7-9 and TRBJ1-1; a weak D match, TRBD1 (6 bases). CDR3 length equals 14 residues. Germline V CDR1 and CDR2: SEHNR, FQNEAQ (reference sequence). V dropped 0 bases and J dropped 4 bases, with 9 bases sitting between them. The CDR3, as DNA: TGTGCCAGCAGCTTAGCTGGGGGCGCCACTGAAGCTTTCTTT. Translated, it gives CASSLAGGATEAFF.

The V and J genes are TRBV6-6 and TRBJ1-2; TRBD1 might be the D (5 bases). CDR3 length equals 16 residues. Trimming shortened V by 0 bases and J by 2 bases, and 13 bases separated the two germline ends. Germline CDR1 MNHNY, CDR2 SVGAGI (reference sequence). The CDR3 bases are TGTGCCAGCAGTTACTCGAGGGCCAGGGAGAACTATGGCTACACCTTC. Translation: CASSYSRARENYGYTF.

This clonotype occurred a few times. The chain couples TRBV20-1 to TRBJ2-7, with 11 nucleotides matching TRBD2. Germline V gene data show CDR1 as DFQATT and CDR2 as SNEGSKA (reference sequence). J lost 5 bases, V lost 0 bases, and 9 bases had no gene match. The CDR3 spans 16 residues. CDR3: CSARDPPSGRRDEQYF. The CDR3 bases are TGCAGTGCTAGAGACCCCCCTAGCGGGAGGAGAGACGAGCAGTACTTC.

The V call is TRBV12-3 or TRBV12-4, the J call TRBJ1-4; weak D call: TRBD1 (5 bases). V gave up 3 bases and J gave up 0 bases, with 11 bases separating them. The CDR3 covers 16 residues. The CDR3 DNA sequence: TGTGCCAGCAGTTTTCGGGGCCGTTCAACTAATGAAAAACTGTTTTTT. Translation gives CASSFRGRSTNEKLFF.

V is TRBV7-9 and J is TRBJ2-4; a possible D gene is TRBD1 (6 bases). Trimming stripped 3 bases from V and 1 base from J, with 10 bases between. Per the germline V gene, CDR1 is SEHNR and CDR2 is FQNEAQ (reference sequence). The CDR3 length is 15 residues. The CDR3 loop is CASSFDQGAKNIQYF. CDR3 nucleotide sequence: TGTGCCAGCAGCTTCGACCAGGGGGCCAAAAACATTCAGTACTTC.

This chain links TRBV6-5 with TRBJ2-5; D is uncertain. The CDR3 consists of 16 residues. The V gene's germline CDR1 is MNHEY and CDR2 SVGAGI. Trimming took off 2 bases at V and 3 bases at J, with 16 bases between the two ends. The CDR3 sequence is CASSYNSLSGEETQYF. CDR3 coding DNA: TGTGCCAGCAGTTACAACTCGCTCAGTGGGGAAGAGACCCAGTACTTC.

The chain uses TRBV20-1 and TRBJ2-7; 10 bases match TRBD1. In germline, CDR1 is DFQATT, CDR2 SNEGSKA (reference sequence). V shed 1 base, J shed 3 bases, and the junction held 12 bases outside the gene matches. CDR3 size: 17 residues. For the CDR3, the DNA is TGCAGTGCTAGAGTTGCGGGTCGGGACAGGGGTTTCTACGAGCAGTACTTC. It codes for CSARVAGRDRGFYEQYF.

V gene TRBV20-1 combines with J gene TRBJ1-6; D gene uncertain. Looked up from germline, CDR1 is DFQATT and CDR2 is SNEGSKA (reference sequence). CDR3 length: 15 amino acids. The V and J ends lost 4 bases and 1 base respectively, with 11 bases between them. The CDR3: CSAKLRGSYNSPLHF. The CDR3 nucleotides are TGCAGTGCTAAACTGAGAGGGTCCTATAATTCACCCCTCCACTTT.

V gene TRBV6-6 combines with J gene TRBJ2-7, with 8 bases identical to TRBD2. CDR3 size: 16 residues. The J segment lost 2 bases and the V segment lost 7 bases, leaving 13 bases of the junction unmatched. Germline values: CDR1 MNHNY, CDR2 SVGAGI (reference sequence). The CDR3 sequence: CASILHRGGITYEQYF. CDR3 DNA sequence: TGTGCCAGCATTCTCCATCGCGGGGGGATAACCTACGAGCAGTACTTC.

In this sample, this clonotype turned up a few times. This chain links TRBV27 with TRBJ2-7; a possible D gene is TRBD1 (6 bases). The CDR3 has 13 residues. Germline V gene lookup returns CDR1 MNHEY and CDR2 SMNVEV (reference sequence). V was cut by 5 bases and J by 6 bases, with 14 bases left in between. The CDR3 reads CASSPGQLGEQYF. The DNA of the CDR3 is TGTGCCAGCAGTCCCGGACAGCTCGGCGAGCAGTACTTC.

The V and J genes are TRBV6-2 or TRBV6-3 and TRBJ2-7, with D uncertain. The germline CDR1 and CDR2 sequences are MNHEY and SVGEGT. The V and J ends lost 5 bases and 3 bases respectively, with 8 bases between them. This CDR3 is built from 12 residues. The CDR3 is CASSDKIYEQYF. CDR3 nucleotides: TGTGCCAGCAGTGACAAGATCTACGAGCAGTACTTC.

The chain has TRBV18 and TRBJ1-3; D not certain. The V gene's germline CDR1 is KGHSH and CDR2 LQKENI. The CDR3 loop spans 13 amino acids. Trimming left V 6 bases short and J 6 bases short, with 12 bases between. The CDR3 region is CASSPGRVNTIYF. In DNA form, the CDR3 reads TGTGCCAGCTCCCCGGGCCGCGTAAACACCATATATTTT.

The chain has TRBV5-6 and TRBJ1-5; unclear D gene. Germline V gene sequence: CDR1 SGHDT, CDR2 YYEEEE. The V end was cut by 2 bases, the J end by 0 bases, with 12 bases between. The CDR3 length is 16 residues. CDR3 sequence reads: CASSFLGSGSNQPQHF. The DNA of the CDR3 is TGTGCCAGCAGCTTTTTGGGGTCGGGTAGCAATCAGCCCCAGCATTTT.

As regards this clonotype: The junction differs from germline at one of its ends, possibly a read error. CDR3 sequence: CASRLGQGARNTRYF. The CDR3, as DNA: TGTGCCAGCAGGTTAGGACAGGGGGCGCGTAATACGCGGTATTTT. This sequence joins TRBV28 and TRBJ2-3, with 11 bases lining up with TRBD1. The germline V gene encodes CDR1 MDHEN and CDR2 SYDVKM. The CDR3 runs to 15 residues.

The chain is built from TRBV5-1 and TRBJ2-3; D possibly corresponds to TRBD2 (6 bases). The CDR3 spans 16 residues. Germline V gives CDR1 SGHRS, CDR2 YFSETQ. Trimming stripped 1 base from V and 1 base from J, with 13 bases between. This CDR3 is CASSLQIGGGTDTQYF. The CDR3 DNA is TGCGCCAGCAGCTTGCAGATTGGAGGGGGCACAGATACGCAGTATTTT.

The sample holds one count of this clonotype. V is TRBV12-3 or TRBV12-4 and J is TRBJ2-5; 7 bases agree with TRBD1. This CDR3 contains 13 residues. With 5 bases clipped from V and 3 bases from J, the junction kept 3 bases outside the gene matches. The CDR3 region has the DNA TGTGCCAGCAGTAGGGACAGAAAAGAGACCCAGTACTTC. The encoded protein is CASSRDRKETQYF.

This CDR3 reads CASSVAAGGSTDTQYF. The CDR3 DNA reads TGTGCCAGCAGCGTAGCTGCGGGAGGGTCCACAGATACGCAGTATTTT. This chain uses TRBV9 with TRBJ2-3; 9 bases line up with TRBD2. V was clipped by 0 bases and J by 2 bases; unmatched bases: 4. The CDR3 has 16 amino acids. In germline, CDR1 is SGDLS, CDR2 YYNGEE.

The chain is built from TRBV7-6 and TRBJ1-2, with a weak D call TRBD1 (5 bases). Germline V gene sequence: CDR1 SGHVS, CDR2 FNYEAQ. CDR3 length: 19 amino acids. Trimming removed 5 bases from V and 4 bases from J, with 29 bases in between. CDR3 DNA sequence: TGTGCCAGCAGCCCCCAATGGCAGGGTAAAGAAAAAGTGGGCTATGGCTACACCTTC. This codes for CASSPQWQGKEKVGYGYTF.

The chain employs TRBV18 and TRBJ2-3; 9 bases are a match to TRBD2. Germline V gene sequence: CDR1 KGHSH, CDR2 LQKENI. The V segment lost 4 bases and the J segment 2 bases; nucleotides outside the gene matches: 7. The CDR3 has 16 residues. In DNA form, the CDR3 reads TGTGCCAGCTCACAACTAGCGGGCGTAAACACAGATACGCAGTATTTT. This codes for CASSQLAGVNTDTQYF. The full variable domain, with the rest looked up from reference TRBV18 and TRBJ2-3, is NAGVMQNPRHLVRRRGQEARLRCSPMKGHSHVYWYRQLPEEGLKFMVYLQKENIIDESGMPKERFSAEFPKEGPSILRIQQVVRGDSAAYFCASSQLAGVNTDTQYFGPGTRLTVL.

In this sample, this clonotype turned up a few times. The V and J genes are TRBV7-9 and TRBJ2-3; D remains ambiguous. Germline-derived CDR1 and CDR2 are SEHNR and FQNEAQ (reference sequence). The length of the CDR3 is 16 residues. V lost 1 base and J 2 bases, leaving 13 bases between the germline ends. Here the CDR3 DNA reads TGTGCCAGCAGCTTAGACGTTGGCCCCTACACAGATACGCAGTATTTT. The encoded protein is CASSLDVGPYTDTQYF.

This clonotype was seen only a few times. The chain has TRBV7-9 and TRBJ2-3, with D tentatively TRBD2 (6 bases). This CDR3 has 15 residues. The V end was cut by 3 bases, the J end by 2 bases, with 12 bases between. CDR1 SEHNR and CDR2 FQNEAQ come from the germline V gene (reference sequence). The CDR3 coding sequence is TGTGCCAGCAGCTTGGGGCTAGCGTACACAGATACGCAGTATTTT. Amino acid sequence: CASSLGLAYTDTQYF. The whole variable domain, remainder taken from reference TRBV7-9 and TRBJ2-3, is DTGVSQNPRHKITKRGQNVTFRCDPISEHNRLYWYRQTLGQGPEFLTYFQNEAQLEKSRLLSDRFSAERPKGSFSTLEIQRTEQGDSAMYLCASSLGLAYTDTQYFGPGTRLTVL.